This entry lists 15 T cell receptor beta chains sequenced from one sample in a study of molecular identifiers for immune sequencing clone quantification. TCRdb re-called the PCR reads through MiXCR, storing one row per CDR3 protein. The table records fewer than 75,000 distinct CDR3 sequences, 17% of them present only once. The sequenced material came from naive CD8+ T cells from blood, with Jurkat cell RNA spiked in. Subset here: FACS-sorted CD8+CD4-CCR7+CD45RA+ naive T cells. The receptors shown here come from a human donor in good health. Some libraries in this study had Jurkat cell RNA spiked in.

At least ten counts were recorded for this clonotype. The chain uses TRBV5-1 and TRBJ2-1, with 12 bases lining up with TRBD2. There are 21 residues in the CDR3. CDR1 and CDR2 (germline): SGHRS, YFSETQ. V lost 0 bases, J lost 0 bases, and 13 bases stayed unmatched. CDR3 DNA: TGCGCCAGCAGCTTGGCTCCGACTAGCGGGAGTTTAATGAGCTCCTACAATGAGCAGTTCTTC. Translating gives CASSLAPTSGSLMSSYNEQFF. Using reference TRBV5-1 and TRBJ2-1 for the parts outside the CDR3, the full variable domain is KAGVTQTPRYLIKTRGQQVTLSCSPISGHRSVSWYQQTPGQGLQFLFEYFSETQRNKGNFPGRFSGRQFSNSRSEMNVSTLELGDSALYLCASSLAPTSGSLMSSYNEQFFGPGTRLTVL.

This clonotype was recorded at least ten times. The chain links TRBV19 to TRBJ2-5; D remains unclear. CDR1 LNHDA and CDR2 SQIVND come from the germline V gene (reference sequence). The CDR3 is made up of 12 amino acids. V was pared by 4 bases and J by 1 base, with 4 bases between. CDR3 residues: CASSSGQETQYF. DNA for the CDR3: TGTGCCAGTAGTAGCGGCCAAGAGACCCAGTACTTC.

This clonotype was seen more than once but under ten times. CDR3 sequence reads: CASSRRRSYSGANVLTF. Here the CDR3 DNA reads TGTGCCAGTAGTAGGCGCAGGTCCTACTCTGGGGCCAACGTCCTGACTTTC. This rearrangement joins TRBV19 to TRBJ2-6; D is unresolved. Germline loops: CDR1 LNHDA, CDR2 SQIVND (reference sequence). The CDR3 totals 17 residues. Trimming stripped 4 bases from V and 0 bases from J, with 13 bases between.

This clonotype has ten or more counts. This chain joins TRBV2 and TRBJ2-3; TRBD2 agrees at 14 bases. Germline lookup yields CDR1 SNHLY and CDR2 FYNNEI. V lost 5 bases, J lost 3 bases, and 13 bases stayed unmatched. The CDR3 sequence is 19 residues long. The CDR3 loop reads CASSQEVRLAGGPTDTQYF. For the CDR3, the DNA is TGTGCCAGCAGTCAGGAGGTCCGACTAGCGGGAGGGCCGACAGATACGCAGTATTTT.

In this sample, this clonotype turned up once. One base away lies a much larger clone, so this may be a sequencing read error. The rearrangement uses TRBV4-1 and TRBJ2-1; D gene uncertain. The CDR3 has 15 residues. Germline CDR1 reads MGHRA; CDR2 reads YSYEKL. V dropped 1 base and J dropped 2 bases, with 9 bases sitting between them. CDR3 bases: TGCGCCAGCAGCCAAGTTCCGAGCCCCTACAATGAGCAGTTCTTC. Amino acids: CASSQVPSPYNEQFF.

This clonotype was counted many times. The chain uses TRBV30 and TRBJ2-2; D ambiguous. Per the germline V gene, CDR1 is GTSNPN and CDR2 is SVGIG (reference sequence). This CDR3 comprises 13 residues. V lost 2 bases to trimming and J lost 1 base, with 5 bases between them. The CDR3, as DNA: TGTGCCTGGAGTTGGGGGAACACCGGGGAGCTGTTTTTT. Its protein product is CAWSWGNTGELFF.

The CDR3 nucleotides are TGTGCCAGCACGCGGATGGCGGGAGAATTTCGGGAGACCCAGTACTTC. The encoded protein is CASTRMAGEFRETQYF. The chain carries TRBV7-9 and TRBJ2-5; 7 nucleotides align to TRBD2. Unmatched junction bases numbered 16, after V lost 7 bases and J lost 5 bases. This CDR3 spans 16 amino acids. Germline CDR1 SEHNR, CDR2 FQNEAQ (reference sequence).

This clonotype was detected ten times or more. The V and J genes are TRBV2 and TRBJ1-5, with D unresolved. V lost 7 bases to trimming and J lost 10 bases, with 14 bases between them. CDR3 size: 12 residues. The germline CDR1 and CDR2 sequences are SNHLY and FYNNEI. The CDR3 DNA is TGTGCCAGCACGCAGGTCGGTTTACCCCAGCATTTT. Translation: CASTQVGLPQHF.

A remark on this clonotype: With a much larger clone just one base away, this may be a read error. J is TRBJ2-1 and V is TRBV20-1, with TRBD2 matching over 7 bases. The CDR3 is made up of 14 amino acids. CDR1 is DFQATT, CDR2 SNEGSKA, per germline (reference sequence). The junction had 11 bases not matched to a gene; V was cut back by 7 bases and J by 5 bases. The CDR3 protein is CSVKWLAENNEQFF. The CDR3 nucleotides are TGCAGTGTTAAATGGCTAGCGGAGAACAATGAGCAGTTCTTC.

This clonotype was recorded a few times. Given a much more abundant clone one base away, this may be a read error. The chain links TRBV7-2 to TRBJ2-7; either TRBD1 or TRBD2 may fit D (6 bases each). This CDR3 spans 14 amino acids. The germline V gene has CDR1 SGHTA and CDR2 FQGNSA. The V end lost 1 base, the J end lost 2 bases, and 9 bases lay between the germline ends. CDR3 protein: CASSLVGGPYEQYF. CDR3 in DNA: TGTGCCAGCAGCTTAGTAGGGGGGCCCTACGAGCAGTACTTC.

This clonotype was detected ten times or more. This chain connects TRBV4-1 to TRBJ2-4, with 9 bases aligning to TRBD1. CDR1 and CDR2 (germline): MGHRA, YSYEKL. This CDR3 contains 16 residues. J lost 1 base, V lost 1 base, and 2 bases had no gene match. The DNA for the CDR3 is TGCGCCAGCAGCCAAGTCGGGACAGGGGCCAAAAACATTCAGTACTTC. This gives the protein CASSQVGTGAKNIQYF.

Worth noting for this clonotype: A read error may account for a junction end that differs from germline. The gene calls are TRBV19 and TRBJ2-2, with D unclear. Germline V CDR1 and CDR2: LNHDA, SQIVND (reference sequence). CDR3 size: 16 residues. The CDR3 nucleotides are TGTGCCTGTAGTATCCTTATCGGCGAATTGACCGGGGAGCTGTTTTTT. Translation: CACSILIGELTGELFF.

This chain joins TRBV21-1 and TRBJ2-1; TRBD1 reflects the table's D call only, with no check against the DNA. TRBV21-1 is assigned pseudogene status. CDR3 length: 18 amino acids. For the CDR3, the DNA is TGTGCCAGCACGACGTTGGTAAACAGGGTCCACTCCTACAATGAGCCGTTCTTC. Protein sequence: CASTTLVNRVHSYNEPFF.

This clonotype came up once. Sequence at one end of the junction differs from germline and may be a read error. The rearrangement links TRBV24-1 to TRBJ2-3; 8 bases fit TRBD2. The CDR3 runs to 14 residues. Germline V lookup: CDR1 KGHDR, CDR2 SFDVKD. CDR3 nucleotide sequence: TGTGCCACCAGTGATTCTCGGGGGGGAGATACGCGGTATTTT. Amino acids: CATSDSRGGDTRYF.

This clonotype was counted ten times or more. The CDR3 DNA sequence: TGTGCCAGCAGTTACGGGACAGGGGCTCGTAGCAATCAGCCCCAGCATTTT. It is translated as CASSYGTGARSNQPQHF. The chain is built from TRBV6-7 and TRBJ1-5, with 10 nucleotides matching TRBD1. TRBV6-7 carries the ORF label, with uncertain function. This CDR3 comprises 17 residues. The ends lost 2 bases at V and 0 bases at J; junction bases unmatched: 4.